These 5 T cell receptor beta chains were sequenced from one sample in a study of blood T cell repertoires in COVID-19. Profiling relied on immunoSEQ multiplex PCR, and the TCRdb table lists in-frame clones only, not all of them. The sample gives 290,000 or so clones, around 90% of which show up once; 2% to 3% is in the top ten. The sequencing input was peripheral blood. All receptors come from a young man with active or convalescent COVID-19.

The genes are TRBV29-1 and TRBJ2-1, with 9 bases that match TRBD1. The CDR3 is 15 amino acids. Germline CDR1 and CDR2: SQVTM and ANQGSEA. The trim removed 1 base at V and 3 bases at J, leaving 4 bases unmatched. Written as DNA, the CDR3 is TGCAGCGTTGAAGGACAGGGGGTCAACTACAATGAGCAGTTCTTC. It codes for CSVEGQGVNYNEQFF.

The chain joins TRBV5-1 to TRBJ1-2, with 9 bases lining up with TRBD1. V was clipped by 3 bases and J by 7 bases; unmatched bases: 7. CDR1 is SGHRS, CDR2 YFSETQ, per germline. The CDR3 loop spans 14 amino acids. The CDR3 loop is CASSSLTGGSGYTF. In nucleotides, the CDR3 is TGCGCCAGCAGCTCACTAACAGGGGGCTCTGGCTACACCTTC.

The chain joins TRBV11-2 to TRBJ2-7, with TRBD1 matching over 8 bases. Germline-derived CDR1 and CDR2 are SGHAT and FQNNGV. Trimming at V came to 0 bases and at J to 3 bases, leaving 4 bases not matched to a gene. CDR3 size: 15 residues. The CDR3 protein is CASSLEQGGHYEQYF. The CDR3 DNA reads as TGTGCCAGCAGCTTAGAACAGGGGGGTCACTACGAGCAGTACTTC.

The chain uses TRBV5-5 and TRBJ2-5, with D unclear. The V gene lost 0 bases and the J gene lost 0 bases, with 6 bases spanning the gap. The germline V gene has CDR1 SGHKS and CDR2 YYEKEE (reference sequence). CDR3 size: 14 residues. DNA of the CDR3: TGTGCCAGCAGCTTGGCCCTTAACCAAGAGACCCAGTACTTC. Its translation is CASSLALNQETQYF.

This sequence joins TRBV7-2 and TRBJ2-1; TRBD2 matches at 9 bases. The germline CDR1 and CDR2 sequences are SGHTA and FQGNSA. V was clipped by 4 bases and J by 5 bases; unmatched bases: 6. CDR3 length equals 15 residues. CDR3 nucleotides: TGTGCCAGCAGCTCCTCTAGCGGGGTTAACAATGAGCAGTTCTTC. Protein: CASSSSSGVNNEQFF.